This T cell receptor (beta chain) comes out of a study of blood T cell repertoires in COVID-19. Study as a whole: The analysed material was cDNA or gDNA that came from T cells, B-cell-depleted T cells, or PBMCs.

Produced via immunoSEQ multiplex PCR; TCRdb's table is partial and in-frame only. The data contain 73,000 or so clones, 86% of them singletons. CDR3 length: 13 residues. The V gene's germline CDR1 is ENHRY and CDR2 SYGVKD. Trimming took off 0 bases at V and 3 bases at J, with 5 bases between the two ends. The receptor was derived from a man between 25 and 39 years old with acute or convalescent COVID-19. The J gene is TRBJ1-1, the V gene TRBV10-3; the D is unclear. Sequences were obtained from peripheral blood. The DNA of the CDR3 is TGTGCCATCAGTGAGTCGAGGGACACTGAAGCTTTCTTT. Amino acid sequence: CAISESRDTEAFF.